This TCR beta chain was profiled in a study of CD8 T cells in ankylosing spondylitis. TCRdb fed the 5' RACE reads into MiXCR, producing one record per CDR3 protein. The top ten hold roughly 0.51% of the sample, which has around 770,000 distinct CDR3 sequences, about an eighth seen once. Of note for this clonotype: What it binds is not known.

Study-level findings and limits: Ankylosing spondylitis blood appeared to carry a characteristic TCR beta motif of roughly eight highly homologous variants. Reports say disease-linked clones showed up significantly more in matched ankylosing spondylitis synovial fluid. In reactive arthritis synovial fluid and blood, some motif variants had been reported before.

This CDR3 has 14 amino acids. The ends lost 6 bases at V and 2 bases at J; junction bases unmatched: 5. Germline V lookup: CDR1 MDHEN, CDR2 SYDVKM. The chain couples TRBV28 to TRBJ2-7, with 9 bases lining up with TRBD2. The sample consisted of blood, either unsorted or a sorted T cell fraction (not recorded which). This TCR was recovered from a male donor with ankylosing spondylitis. The CDR3 DNA sequence: TGTGCCAGCAGGAAGCGGGGGGCTACCTACGAGCAGTACTTC. Its protein product is CASRKRGATYEQYF.